These 24 T cell receptor beta chains share one sample of origin, sequenced in a study of T cell responses to AZD1222 COVID-19 vaccine. TCRdb keeps only in-frame clones here, not all; method: immunoSEQ multiplex PCR. The table has 150,000 or so clones, 75% to 95% seen once; the top ten hold 1.5% to 2%. Sequenced here: peripheral blood, sampled on day 0 of AZD1222 vaccination. These receptors came from an adult in good health.

This chain uses TRBV18 with TRBJ1-1, with D unresolved. There are 14 residues in the CDR3. The V gene's germline CDR1 is KGHSH and CDR2 LQKENI. Trimming cost V 6 bases and J 3 bases, with 14 bases left between them. The CDR3 sequence is CASSSFFRDTEAFF. In DNA, the CDR3 is TGTGCCAGCTCCTCATTTTTCCGGGACACTGAAGCTTTCTTT.

This clone was detected once. The chain is built from TRBV11-2 and TRBJ2-7; 7 positions match TRBD1. Germline trimming cut 0 bases from V and 3 bases from J; bases unmatched to any gene: 2. The length of the CDR3 is 14 residues. The germline CDR1 and CDR2 sequences are SGHAT and FQNNGV. In DNA, the CDR3 is TGTGCCAGCAGCTTAGAGACAGGGAACTACGAGCAGTACTTC. Protein product: CASSLETGNYEQYF. Based on the CDR3 plus reference TRBV11-2 and TRBJ2-7, the full variable domain is EAGVAQSPRYKIIEKRQSVAFWCNPISGHATLYWYQQILGQGPKLLIQFQNNGVVDDSQLPKDRFSAERLKGVDSTLKIQPAKLEDSAVYLCASSLETGNYEQYFGPGTRLTVT.

The chain carries TRBV6-5 and TRBJ2-1, with TRBD2 identical over 7 bases. Unmatched junction bases numbered 7, after V lost 11 bases and J lost 0 bases. The length of the CDR3 is 14 residues. Germline-derived CDR1 and CDR2 are MNHEY and SVGAGI. CDR3 protein: CAVEAGNSYNEQFF. The CDR3 DNA reads as TGTGCCGTAGAAGCGGGAAACTCCTACAATGAGCAGTTCTTC.

V is TRBV4-2 and J is TRBJ2-1; TRBD2 matches 7 bases. Germline V gene sequence: CDR1 LGHNA, CDR2 YNFKEQ. The junction had 21 bases not matched to a gene; V was cut back by 4 bases and J by 3 bases. The CDR3 is 20 amino acids. The DNA of the CDR3 is TGTGCCAGCAGCCCGTCTCGAAATGCCGTCCGGGACTACGGCTACAATGAGCAGTTCTTC. Encoded protein: CASSPSRNAVRDYGYNEQFF.

This clone is a singleton in its sample. The rearrangement uses TRBV5-1 and TRBJ1-2; D is uncertain. The CDR3 covers 14 residues. V was trimmed by 3 bases and J by 4 bases, leaving 13 bases between them. Germline values: CDR1 SGHRS, CDR2 YFSETQ. DNA for the CDR3: TGCGCCAGCAGCTCCGGATGGGAGAGCTATGGCTACACCTTC. Encoded protein: CASSSGWESYGYTF.

The chain combines TRBV13 with TRBJ2-3; TRBD2 matches 8 bases. The CDR3 consists of 15 residues. V lost 5 bases and J lost 3; bases outside the gene matches: 7. The germline V gene has CDR1 PRHDT and CDR2 FYEKMQ (reference sequence). Written as DNA, the CDR3 is TGTGCCAGCAGCAAGAAGCGGGAGCTAACAGATACGCAGTATTTT. Translated, it gives CASSKKRELTDTQYF.

The chain has TRBV27 and TRBJ2-1; 9 bases fit TRBD2. The V segment lost 5 bases and the J segment 8 bases; nucleotides outside the gene matches: 7. CDR3 length: 14 residues. Germline loops: CDR1 MNHEY, CDR2 SMNVEV (reference sequence). CDR3 in amino acids: CASSTLAGIDEQFF. CDR3 DNA: TGTGCCAGCAGTACTCTAGCGGGAATCGATGAGCAGTTCTTC.

CDR3 sequence: CASSEGGQGEETQYF. DNA of the CDR3: TGTGCCAGCAGTGAAGGTGGACAGGGAGAAGAGACCCAGTACTTC. V usage is TRBV25-1 and J usage is TRBJ2-5, with 8 bases that match TRBD1. Losses at the gene ends were 2 bases for V and 3 bases for J; bases not matched to a gene: 5. The CDR3 covers 15 residues. Germline V gene data show CDR1 as MGHDK and CDR2 as SYGVNS.

The V gene is TRBV9, the J gene TRBJ2-7; 8 positions agree with TRBD2. V shed 1 base and J 3 bases; nucleotides not matched to a gene: 6. In germline, CDR1 is SGDLS, CDR2 YYNGEE. The CDR3 spans 15 residues. DNA of the CDR3: TGTGCCAGCAGCGTACGAAGCGGGAGCAGCTACGAGCAGTACTTC. Translated, it gives CASSVRSGSSYEQYF.

The rearrangement uses TRBV29-1 and TRBJ2-2; 9 nucleotides align to TRBD2. This CDR3 spans 15 amino acids. Germline V gene data show CDR1 as SQVTM and CDR2 as ANQGSEA. V shed 6 bases, J shed 4 bases, and the junction held 9 bases outside the gene matches. The CDR3 DNA sequence: TGCAGCGTATGGGGAGCGGGAGGAGGCACCGGGGAGCTGTTTTTT. This encodes CSVWGAGGGTGELFF.

This chain uses TRBV4-3 with TRBJ2-7, with D perhaps TRBD2 (6 bases). Trimming took 0 bases from V and 3 from J, leaving 15 bases between them. The CDR3 is 16 residues long. The germline CDR1 and CDR2 sequences are LGHNA and YSLEER. The CDR3, as DNA: TGCGCCAGCAGCCAAGATTGGCTAGCGCCTTACTACGAGCAGTACTTC. This sequence encodes CASSQDWLAPYYEQYF.

The V and J genes are TRBV28 and TRBJ2-3; 10 bases line up with TRBD2. The CDR3 has 19 residues. Germline-derived CDR1 and CDR2 are MDHEN and SYDVKM. V was clipped by 7 bases and J by 0 bases; unmatched bases: 16. The CDR3 DNA reads TGTGCCAGCATTAGGGCTAGCGGGAGTTGGAACCCTAGCACAGATACGCAGTATTTT. Its protein is CASIRASGSWNPSTDTQYF.

This clone showed up just once. The rearrangement links TRBV4-1 to TRBJ2-1; either TRBD1 or TRBD2 may supply D (5 bases each). This CDR3 has 13 amino acids. Germline V gene data show CDR1 as MGHRA and CDR2 as YSYEKL. Trimming took 3 bases from V and 4 from J, leaving 7 bases between them. The CDR3 DNA reads as TGCGCCAGCAGCCAGTGGGGGTACAATGAGCAGTTCTTC. Residues: CASSQWGYNEQFF.

CDR3 loop: CASRPDFFEQFF. For the CDR3, the DNA is TGTGCCAGCAGACCAGACTTCTTTGAGCAGTTCTTC. The J gene is TRBJ2-1, the V gene TRBV7-2; D not certain. This CDR3 spans 12 amino acids. V dropped 6 bases and J dropped 9 bases, with 12 bases sitting between them. CDR1 is SGHTA, CDR2 FQGNSA, per germline.

The rearrangement uses TRBV28 and TRBJ1-1; the D gene is possibly TRBD1 (6 bases). This CDR3 has 16 amino acids. The V end was cut by 5 bases, the J end by 1 base, with 17 bases between. The germline gives CDR1 MDHEN, CDR2 SYDVKM. The CDR3 DNA sequence: TGTGCCAGCAGTACTCTCGCGGGGGCAAGGAACACTGAAGCTTTCTTT. This translates into CASSTLAGARNTEAFF.

This clone occurred once. The rearrangement links TRBV5-4 to TRBJ2-5; D may match TRBD1 or TRBD2 (5 bases each). The length of the CDR3 is 14 residues. The germline gives CDR1 SGHNT, CDR2 YYREEE (reference sequence). Deletions cut 4 bases from V and 2 bases from J, with 12 bases between. The CDR3 nucleotides read TGTGCCAGCAGCGTGGGACGCGGGCAAGAGACCCAGTACTTC. Translation gives CASSVGRGQETQYF.

This clone was detected once. The rearrangement links TRBV7-3 to TRBJ1-1, with a tentative D call TRBD1 (5 bases). This CDR3 spans 13 amino acids. Germline-derived CDR1 and CDR2 are SGHTA and FQGTGA. With 5 bases removed from V and 7 bases from J, the gap between germline ends came to 14 bases. The CDR3 sequence is CASSDPTGDEAFF. DNA for the CDR3: TGTGCCAGCAGCGACCCAACAGGAGATGAAGCTTTCTTT.

The V gene is TRBV28, the J gene TRBJ2-7, with TRBD2 matching over 13 bases. The V and J ends lost 6 bases and 4 bases, in that order; junction bases with no gene match: 15. Germline assignment: CDR1 MDHEN and CDR2 SYDVKM. The CDR3 runs to 18 residues. CDR3 DNA sequence: TGTGCCAGCAGCCGGCGAGCGGAGACTAGCGGGAGGCTATACGAGCAGTACTTC. Protein product: CASSRRAETSGRLYEQYF. Filled out from reference TRBV28 and TRBJ2-7, the complete variable domain reads DVKVTQSSRYLVKRTGEKVFLECVQDMDHENMFWYRQDPGLGLRLIYFSYDVKMKEKGDIPEGYSVSREKKERFSLILESASTNQTSMYLCASSRRAETSGRLYEQYFGPGTRLTVT.

The chain uses TRBV6-6 and TRBJ1-1; D gene uncertain. The CDR3 sequence is 16 residues long. V was shortened by 0 bases and J by 7 bases, with 18 bases between the two germline ends. Germline CDR1 and CDR2: MNHNY and SVGAGI (reference sequence). CDR3 residues: CASSYSRYTPTGEAFF. CDR3 coding DNA: TGTGCCAGCAGTTACTCTAGGTACACCCCTACTGGTGAAGCTTTCTTT.

This chain uses TRBV24-1 with TRBJ2-7; 7 bases map to TRBD1. The V gene end was trimmed by 3 bases and the J gene end by 7 bases; junction bases not matched to a gene: 11. The germline gives CDR1 KGHDR, CDR2 SFDVKD. This CDR3 is 15 amino acids long. Here the CDR3 reads CATSDPQGEPGEQYF. The CDR3 DNA sequence: TGTGCCACCAGTGATCCTCAGGGGGAGCCGGGGGAGCAGTACTTC.

This clone was counted a few times. The V call is TRBV7-9, the J call TRBJ2-7; TRBD2 matches 9 bases. CDR1 and CDR2 from the germline V gene are SEHNR and FQNEAQ (reference sequence). This CDR3 has 15 residues. V shed 5 bases, J shed 6 bases, and the junction held 11 bases outside the gene matches. CDR3 in DNA: TGTGCCAGCAGCGTCGTTGGTAGCGGGAGCGGCGAGCAGTACTTC. Amino acid sequence: CASSVVGSGSGEQYF.

This clone was seen a single time. The CDR3 DNA is TGCGCCAGCAGCCAAGAGTGGACTAGCGGGAGGTCTAGCACAGATACGCAGTATTTT. This encodes CASSQEWTSGRSSTDTQYF. This rearrangement joins TRBV4-3 to TRBJ2-3; 14 bases agree with TRBD2. The germline gives CDR1 LGHNA, CDR2 YSLEER. V lost 0 bases and J lost 0; bases outside the gene matches: 5. The length of the CDR3 is 19 residues.

This clone came up a few times. The chain couples TRBV5-3 to TRBJ1-5; D remains ambiguous. TRBV5-3 is an ORF for which the function is uncertain. Trimming shortened V by 1 base and J by 6 bases, and 14 bases separated the two germline ends. CDR3 size: 15 residues. CDR3 DNA: TGTGCCAGAAGCTTGTTCGCGGAAAGGCGTCAGCCCCAGCATTTT. Translated, it gives CARSLFAERRQPQHF.

This clone appeared many times. The CDR3, as DNA: TGTGCCAGCAGTTCGAAGACTAGCGGAGCCTACGAGCAGTACTTC. It yields the protein CASSSKTSGAYEQYF. The chain couples TRBV25-1 to TRBJ2-7, with TRBD2 matching over 9 bases. The V gene end was trimmed by 5 bases and the J gene end by 2 bases; junction bases not matched to a gene: 7. The CDR3 is 15 amino acids. Germline lookup yields CDR1 MGHDK and CDR2 SYGVNS.